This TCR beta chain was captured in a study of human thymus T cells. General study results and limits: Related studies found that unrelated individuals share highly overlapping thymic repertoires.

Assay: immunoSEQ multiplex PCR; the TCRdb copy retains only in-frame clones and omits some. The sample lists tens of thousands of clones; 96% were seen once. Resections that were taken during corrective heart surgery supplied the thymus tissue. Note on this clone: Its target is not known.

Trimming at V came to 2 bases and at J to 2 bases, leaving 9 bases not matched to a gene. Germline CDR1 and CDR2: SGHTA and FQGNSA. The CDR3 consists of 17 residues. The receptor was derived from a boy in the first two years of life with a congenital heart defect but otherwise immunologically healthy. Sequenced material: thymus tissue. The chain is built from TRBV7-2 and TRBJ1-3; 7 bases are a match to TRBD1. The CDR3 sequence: CASSLPSTGSTGNTIYF. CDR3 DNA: TGTGCCAGCAGCTTACCTTCGACAGGGTCGACTGGAAACACCATATATTTT.